The clone carrying this TCR beta chain was seen a single time. Sequencing used immunoSEQ multiplex PCR; TCRdb keeps in-frame clones, though not all of them. In the table there are about 48,000 clones, about three quarters of which are singletons. The J segment lost 4 bases and the V segment lost 3 bases, leaving 3 bases of the junction unmatched. Germline CDR1 is SGHTA and CDR2 is FQGNSA. This CDR3 has 14 amino acids. The record originates from a study of OX40 agonist ivuxolimab in advanced cancers. This sequence joins TRBV7-2 and TRBJ2-7; 10 nucleotides agree with TRBD2. Sequencing was performed on CD4+ or CD8+ T cells sorted from blood, taken in a trial of the OX40 agonist ivuxolimab. This TCR was sampled from an adult with an advanced solid tumor such as melanoma, head and neck, liver or kidney cancer. The CDR3 DNA is TGTGCCAGCAGCTTCCTAGCGGGAGTTTACGAGCAGTACTTC. It translates to CASSFLAGVYEQYF. Complete variable domain (other parts from reference TRBV7-2 and TRBJ2-7): GAGVSQSPSNKVTEKGKDVELRCDPISGHTALYWYRQSLGQGLEFLIYFQGNSAPDKSGLPSDRFSAERTGGSVSTLTIQRTQQEDSAVYLCASSFLAGVYEQYFGPGTRLTVT.